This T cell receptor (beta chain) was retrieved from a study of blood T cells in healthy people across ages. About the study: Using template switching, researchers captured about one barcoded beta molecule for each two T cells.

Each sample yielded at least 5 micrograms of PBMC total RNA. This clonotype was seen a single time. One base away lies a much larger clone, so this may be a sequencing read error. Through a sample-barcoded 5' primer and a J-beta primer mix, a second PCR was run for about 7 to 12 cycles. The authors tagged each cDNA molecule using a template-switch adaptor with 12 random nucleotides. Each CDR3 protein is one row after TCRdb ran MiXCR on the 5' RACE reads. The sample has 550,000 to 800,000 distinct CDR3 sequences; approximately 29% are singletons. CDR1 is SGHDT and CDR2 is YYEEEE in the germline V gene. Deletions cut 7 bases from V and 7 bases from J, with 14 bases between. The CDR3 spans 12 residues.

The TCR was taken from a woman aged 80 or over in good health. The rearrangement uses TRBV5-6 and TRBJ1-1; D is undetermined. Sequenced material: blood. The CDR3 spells CASGAGAVEAFF. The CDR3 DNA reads TGTGCCAGCGGCGCAGGAGCGGTTGAAGCTTTCTTT.